Presented here are 29 T cell receptor beta chains from one specimen sequenced in a study of blood T cell repertoires in COVID-19. Libraries were prepared by immunoSEQ multiplex PCR; TCRdb keeps only in-frame clonotypes and omits some of them. The sample lists 450,000 or so clones, about 88% occurring once. The specimen sequenced was peripheral blood. These TCRs come from a man aged 18 to 30 with COVID-19, enrolled during active disease.

The chain carries TRBV7-9 and TRBJ2-5; 9 nucleotides align to TRBD1. This CDR3 comprises 12 residues. Germline V lookup: CDR1 SEHNR, CDR2 FQNEAQ (reference sequence). V dropped 8 bases and J dropped 3; count of bases not matched to a gene: 1. The CDR3 DNA sequence: TGTGCCAGCCGGGACAGGGAAGAGACCCAGTACTTC. This codes for CASRDREETQYF.

V gene TRBV5-1 combines with J gene TRBJ1-2; 7 bases align to TRBD1. The ends lost 3 bases at V and 2 bases at J; junction bases unmatched: 7. The CDR3 length is 15 residues. The V gene's germline CDR1 is SGHRS and CDR2 YFSETQ. In DNA form, the CDR3 reads TGCGCCAGCAGCTGGGTGACAGGGTCGAACTATGGCTACACCTTC. Amino acids: CASSWVTGSNYGYTF.

The chain recombines TRBV7-7 with TRBJ1-2; TRBD1 matches at 9 bases. The CDR3 runs to 16 residues. Germline loops: CDR1 SSHAT, CDR2 FNYEAQ (reference sequence). The V and J ends lost 2 bases and 6 bases, in that order; junction bases with no gene match: 10. The CDR3 here is CASSLIGTGISNGYTF. The DNA for the CDR3 is TGTGCCAGCAGCTTAATAGGGACAGGGATAAGTAATGGCTACACCTTC.

This clone was counted only a few times. The J gene is TRBJ1-1, the V gene TRBV19; the D gene is possibly TRBD1 (5 bases). Germline-derived CDR1 and CDR2 are LNHDA and SQIVND (reference sequence). Between the trimmed V and J ends, which lost 10 bases and 3 bases, there was a span of 12 bases. The CDR3 contains 12 residues. The CDR3 is CATRQGDTEAFF. Here the CDR3 DNA reads TGTGCCACCAGGCAGGGTGACACTGAAGCTTTCTTT. Based on the CDR3 plus reference TRBV19 and TRBJ1-1, the full variable domain is DGGITQSPKYLFRKEGQNVTLSCEQNLNHDAMYWYRQDPGQGLRLIYYSQIVNDFQKGDIAEGYSVSREKKESFPLTVTSAQKNPTAFYLCATRQGDTEAFFGQGTRLTVV.

This clone occurred a few times. In DNA, the CDR3 is TGTGCCAGCAGTACAGGGGAGGTCAATGAGCAGTTCTTC. Translated, it gives CASSTGEVNEQFF. The chain links TRBV6-4 to TRBJ2-1, with a possible D match to TRBD1 (7 bases). V lost 5 bases to trimming and J lost 6 bases, with 11 bases between them. Looked up from germline, CDR1 is MRHNA and CDR2 is SNTAGT. This CDR3 spans 13 amino acids.

This clone has just a few counts. V is TRBV3-1 (or the pseudogene TRBV3-2) and J is TRBJ2-3; perhaps TRBD2 as D (6 bases). Germline V gene lookup returns CDR1 LGHDT and CDR2 YNNKEL (reference sequence). Trimming took off 1 base at V and 4 bases at J, with 9 bases between the two ends. The CDR3 has 14 residues. The CDR3 DNA is TGTGCCAGCAGCCAAGGGGGCGGGGCAGATACGCAGTATTTT. It encodes CASSQGGGADTQYF.

This chain connects TRBV20-1 to TRBJ2-5, with D unclear. V lost 0 bases and J 5 bases, leaving 4 bases between the germline ends. In germline, CDR1 is DFQATT, CDR2 SNEGSKA (reference sequence). The CDR3 consists of 11 residues. The CDR3 protein is CSARERETQYF. DNA of the CDR3: TGCAGTGCTAGAGAACGGGAGACCCAGTACTTC.

The count of this clone is one. For the CDR3, the DNA is TGTGCCAGCAGTTACTCGGCGGCCGAGGGAGACACCATATATTTT. Amino acid sequence: CASSYSAAEGDTIYF. The chain recombines TRBV6-5 with TRBJ1-3; D is uncertain. V lost 0 bases to trimming and J lost 8 bases, with 14 bases between them. CDR3 length: 15 amino acids. Per germline, CDR1 MNHEY and CDR2 SVGAGI.

The gene calls are TRBV3-1 (or the pseudogene TRBV3-2) and TRBJ1-6; TRBD1 agrees at 8 bases. The J segment lost 8 bases and the V segment lost 7 bases, leaving 1 base of the junction unmatched. The CDR3 spans 12 residues. Germline assignment: CDR1 LGHDT and CDR2 YNNKEL (reference sequence). CDR3 nucleotide sequence: TGTGCCAGCAAACAGGGGGATTCACCCCTCCACTTT. Encoded protein: CASKQGDSPLHF.

The chain carries TRBV11-3 and TRBJ2-1, with unresolved D. The CDR3 is 14 residues long. V gave up 6 bases and J gave up 8 bases, with 17 bases separating them. The germline gives CDR1 SGHNT, CDR2 YENEEA. CDR3: CASRQLPPGYEQFF. CDR3 bases: TGTGCCAGCAGGCAGCTCCCCCCCGGGTATGAGCAGTTCTTC.

The chain couples TRBV27 to TRBJ2-1; 11 nucleotides match TRBD2. After removal of 5 bases from V and 5 bases from J, the junction contained 8 bases not matched to a gene. The CDR3 sequence is 16 residues long. Germline V gives CDR1 MNHEY, CDR2 SMNVEV (reference sequence). CDR3 nucleotides: TGTGCCAGCAGTGCGTTAGCGGGAGGGGTCGACAATGAGCAGTTCTTC. Translated: CASSALAGGVDNEQFF.

The chain combines TRBV9 with TRBJ2-7; a weak D match, TRBD2 (5 bases). This CDR3 contains 15 residues. In germline, CDR1 is SGDLS, CDR2 YYNGEE. Trimming stripped 0 bases from V and 2 bases from J, with 12 bases between. The CDR3 DNA sequence: TGTGCCAGCAGCGTAGAAGGTAGCGCTACCTACGAGCAGTACTTC. This translates into CASSVEGSATYEQYF.

The chain is built from TRBV2 and TRBJ2-7; 9 bases align to TRBD1. The ends lost 6 bases at V and 4 bases at J; junction bases unmatched: 4. The CDR3 is 13 amino acids. The germline gives CDR1 SNHLY, CDR2 FYNNEI. The DNA for the CDR3 is TGTGCCAGCAGCGGGGACAGGGAATACGAGCAGTACTTC. Its translation is CASSGDREYEQYF. The entire variable domain, with the rest obtained from reference TRBV2 and TRBJ2-7, is as follows: EPEVTQTPSHQVTQMGQEVILRCVPISNHLYFYWYRQILGQKVEFLVSFYNNEISEKSEIFDDQFSVERPDGSNFTLKIRSTKLEDSAMYFCASSGDREYEQYFGPGTRLTVT.

The rearrangement uses TRBV4-2 and TRBJ2-3; 11 bases match TRBD1. The CDR3 runs 14 residues. J was trimmed by 5 bases and V by 3 bases; bases with no gene match: 1. Germline CDR1 LGHNA, CDR2 YNFKEQ. The CDR3 loop reads CASSQDRGLDTQYF. CDR3 coding DNA: TGTGCCAGCAGCCAGGACAGGGGGCTAGATACGCAGTATTTT.

The chain has TRBV4-1 and TRBJ2-5; D not certain. The germline gives CDR1 MGHRA, CDR2 YSYEKL. Trimming stripped 1 base from V and 2 bases from J, with 5 bases between. The CDR3 is made up of 13 amino acids. CDR3 protein: CASSQAVQETQYF. The CDR3 DNA reads TGCGCCAGCAGCCAAGCAGTTCAAGAGACCCAGTACTTC.

V gene TRBV9 combines with J gene TRBJ2-7, with TRBD2 identical over 11 bases. Germline trimming cut 0 bases from V and 1 base from J; bases unmatched to any gene: 3. The germline CDR1 and CDR2 sequences are SGDLS and YYNGEE. The CDR3 loop spans 16 amino acids. CDR3 sequence (DNA): TGTGCCAGCAGCGTAGAGGCTAGCGGGAGGTCCTACGAGCAGTACTTC. Its translation is CASSVEASGRSYEQYF. The whole variable domain, filled in from reference TRBV9 and TRBJ2-7, reads DSGVTQTPKHLITATGQRVTLRCSPRSGDLSVYWYQQSLDQGLQFLIQYYNGEERAKGNILERFSAQQFPDLHSELNLSSLELGDSALYFCASSVEASGRSYEQYFGPGTRLTVT.

The chain joins TRBV6-1 to TRBJ1-3, with 8 bases that match TRBD1. Germline V gene lookup returns CDR1 MNHNS and CDR2 SASEGT. The length of the CDR3 is 17 residues. The V segment lost 3 bases and the J segment 0 bases; nucleotides outside the gene matches: 7. CDR3 DNA: TGTGCCAGCAGTGACCGGGACAGGCTGTTCTCTGGAAACACCATATATTTT. Translating gives CASSDRDRLFSGNTIYF.

J is TRBJ2-7 and V is TRBV3-1 (or the pseudogene TRBV3-2), with 8 bases fitting TRBD1. In germline, CDR1 is LGHDT, CDR2 YNNKEL (reference sequence). The V gene end was trimmed by 5 bases and the J gene end by 7 bases; junction bases not matched to a gene: 4. This CDR3 region has 12 residues. CDR3 loop: CASSYRTGEQYF. The CDR3, as DNA: TGTGCCAGCAGCTACCGGACAGGGGAGCAGTACTTC.

The chain joins TRBV7-6 to TRBJ2-2, with TRBD2 matching 12 bases. This CDR3 has 16 amino acids. Germline trimming cut 5 bases from V and 9 bases from J; bases unmatched to any gene: 10. Looked up from germline, CDR1 is SGHVS and CDR2 is FNYEAQ. Here the CDR3 reads CASSRTSGIGIRELFF. The CDR3 nucleotides read TGTGCCAGCAGCCGGACTAGCGGGATCGGTATACGGGAGCTGTTTTTT.

The rearrangement uses TRBV4-1 and TRBJ1-1, with D uncertain. CDR1 is MGHRA and CDR2 is YSYEKL in the germline V gene. The CDR3 contains 14 residues. V lost 3 bases to trimming and J lost 1 base, with 9 bases between them. The CDR3 loop reads CASSHLARNTEAFF. Written as DNA, the CDR3 is TGCGCCAGCAGCCACCTCGCCAGGAACACTGAAGCTTTCTTT.

This chain uses TRBV7-8 with TRBJ1-6; D gene uncertain. Germline loops: CDR1 SGHVS, CDR2 FQNEAQ. The CDR3 is made up of 15 amino acids. Trimming removed 2 bases at V and 9 bases at J, with 14 bases between. CDR3 nucleotide sequence: TGTGCCAGCAGCTTACTGACAATGGCCAGTTCACCCCTCCACTTT. Its translation is CASSLLTMASSPLHF.

The V gene is TRBV24-1, the J gene TRBJ2-1; 10 positions match TRBD2. With V trimmed by 3 bases and J by 6 bases, 7 bases remained unmatched. The CDR3 sequence is 16 residues long. The germline gives CDR1 KGHDR, CDR2 SFDVKD. The CDR3 DNA reads TGTGCCACCAGTGATATAGCGGGAGGAGACAGCAATGAGCAGTTCTTC. Residues: CATSDIAGGDSNEQFF.

This chain uses TRBV12-3 or TRBV12-4 with TRBJ1-5, with no clear D. The length of the CDR3 is 13 residues. V gave up 4 bases and J gave up 5 bases, with 9 bases separating them. The CDR3 loop is CASSSGSYQPQHF. In DNA, the CDR3 is TGTGCCAGCAGTTCAGGAAGTTATCAGCCCCAGCATTTT.

The chain combines TRBV5-4 with TRBJ2-1, with TRBD1 matching over 9 bases. The ends lost 0 bases at V and 3 bases at J; junction bases unmatched: 7. Germline lookup yields CDR1 SGHNT and CDR2 YYREEE (reference sequence). The CDR3 spans 17 residues. The CDR3 sequence: CASSLAGTGIFYNEQFF. The CDR3, as DNA: TGTGCCAGCAGCTTGGCTGGGACAGGGATCTTCTACAATGAGCAGTTCTTC.

The chain has TRBV6-5 and TRBJ2-7, with 10 bases lining up with TRBD2. The J segment lost 1 base and the V segment lost 7 bases, leaving 7 bases of the junction unmatched. The CDR3 is 15 residues long. Germline-derived CDR1 and CDR2 are MNHEY and SVGAGI. The CDR3 sequence: CASTKSGGVSYEQYF. CDR3 coding DNA: TGTGCCAGCACTAAGAGCGGGGGGGTATCCTACGAGCAGTACTTC.

The CDR3 region is CASSKEGSGRDSSSYEQYF. The DNA for the CDR3 is TGTGCCAGCAGCAAAGAAGGGTCAGGGCGCGATTCTAGCTCCTACGAGCAGTACTTC. J is TRBJ2-7 and V is TRBV21-1; the table's D call, TRBD1, has no DNA check behind it. TRBV21-1 has pseudogene status. This CDR3 region has 19 residues.

This clone was seen a handful of times. The V and J genes are TRBV30 and TRBJ1-5; D unclear. This CDR3 comprises 14 residues. With 1 base removed from V and 0 bases from J, the gap between germline ends came to 7 bases. CDR1 is GTSNPN and CDR2 is SVGIG in the germline V gene (reference sequence). The CDR3 region has the DNA TGTGCCTGGAGTGGAGTGAATAGCAATCAGCCCCAGCATTTT. As protein: CAWSGVNSNQPQHF. The full variable domain, rest sourced from reference TRBV30 and TRBJ1-5, is SQTIHQWPATLVQPVGSPLSLECTVEGTSNPNLYWYRQAAGRGLQLLFYSVGIGQISSEVPQNLSASRPQDRQFILSSKKLLLSDSGFYLCAWSGVNSNQPQHFGDGTRLSIL.

V usage is TRBV4-1 and J usage is TRBJ2-7, with D possibly TRBD1 on 7 matching bases. Germline CDR1 reads MGHRA; CDR2 reads YSYEKL. The V end was cut by 0 bases, the J end by 7 bases, with 13 bases between. The CDR3 is 14 amino acids. CDR3 loop: CASSQEDRAGEQYF. In DNA, the CDR3 is TGCGCCAGCAGCCAAGAAGACAGGGCGGGGGAGCAGTACTTC.

This clone was observed once. The chain joins TRBV2 to TRBJ2-5, with D possibly being TRBD2 (6 bases). With 4 bases removed from V and 3 bases from J, the gap between germline ends came to 15 bases. Looked up from germline, CDR1 is SNHLY and CDR2 is FYNNEI. This CDR3 spans 15 amino acids. In nucleotides, the CDR3 is TGTGCCAGCAGTGGCGAGGCGGGATTAGAAGAGACCCAGTACTTC. Translation gives CASSGEAGLEETQYF.